This TCR beta chain appears in the sequencing data of a study of shared clonotypes between healthy human individuals. Germline V gene data show CDR1 as MDHEN and CDR2 as SYDVKM. The CDR3 loop spans 15 amino acids. V lost 6 bases and J lost 7; bases outside the gene matches: 12. Positively selected for CCR7, the CD45RO-negative cells used as naive CD8 cells excluded terminally differentiated effector memory CD45RA+ cells. Each sorted subset replicate got 200 ng genomic DNA, tens of thousands of genomes. Repertoires were generated with immunoSEQ multiplex PCR, while TCRdb's copy carries only in-frame clones and drops some. The sample contains about 2 million clones, less than 95% of which appear only once.

The chain carries TRBV28 and TRBJ2-7; TRBD1 matches at 10 bases. Sequenced sample: naive CD8+ T cells sorted from blood. The clonotype originates from a man aged 18 to 29 in good health. The CDR3, as DNA: TGTGCCAGCAGCAAAACCGGGACAGGGGTGGGGGAGCAGTACTTC. Protein product: CASSKTGTGVGEQYF.